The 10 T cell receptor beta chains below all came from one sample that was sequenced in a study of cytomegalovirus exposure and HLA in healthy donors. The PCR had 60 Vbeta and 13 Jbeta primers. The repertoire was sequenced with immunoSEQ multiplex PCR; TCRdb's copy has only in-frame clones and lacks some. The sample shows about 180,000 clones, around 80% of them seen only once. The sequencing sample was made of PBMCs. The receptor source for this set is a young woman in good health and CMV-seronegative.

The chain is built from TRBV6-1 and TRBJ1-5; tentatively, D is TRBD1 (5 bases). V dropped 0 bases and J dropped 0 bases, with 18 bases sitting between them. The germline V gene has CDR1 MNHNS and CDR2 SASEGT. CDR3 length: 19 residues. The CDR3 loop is CASSEARQGSDLSNQPQHF. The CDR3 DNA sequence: TGTGCCAGCAGTGAAGCTAGGCAGGGAAGCGACCTTAGCAATCAGCCCCAGCATTTT.

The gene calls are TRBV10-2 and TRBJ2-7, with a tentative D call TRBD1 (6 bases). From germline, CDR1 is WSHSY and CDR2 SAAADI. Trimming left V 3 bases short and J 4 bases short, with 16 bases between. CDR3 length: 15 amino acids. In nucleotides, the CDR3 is TGCGCCAGCAGTGATCTTGGGGGCAGGGGTTACGAGCAGTACTTC. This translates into CASSDLGGRGYEQYF.

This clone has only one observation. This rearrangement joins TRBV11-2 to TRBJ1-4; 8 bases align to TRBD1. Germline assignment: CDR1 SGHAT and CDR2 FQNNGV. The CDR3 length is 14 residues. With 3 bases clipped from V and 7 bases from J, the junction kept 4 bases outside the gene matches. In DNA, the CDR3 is TGTGCCAGCAGCTTTGGCAGGGGGCTTGAAAAACTGTTTTTT. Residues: CASSFGRGLEKLFF.

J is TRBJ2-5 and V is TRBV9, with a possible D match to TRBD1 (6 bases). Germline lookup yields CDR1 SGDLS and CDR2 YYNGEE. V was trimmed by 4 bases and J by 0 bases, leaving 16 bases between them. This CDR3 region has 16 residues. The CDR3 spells CASSPGTFQYQETQYF. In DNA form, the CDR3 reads TGTGCCAGCAGCCCAGGGACATTTCAGTACCAAGAGACCCAGTACTTC.

As DNA, the CDR3 is TGTGCCAGCAGTGATCTGCAGGCCGGGACCCAGTACTTC. Translation: CASSDLQAGTQYF. The rearrangement joins TRBV6-1 to TRBJ2-5; no reliable D call. V was clipped by 3 bases and J by 7 bases, with 12 bases between them. Germline V CDR1 and CDR2: MNHNS, SASEGT. This CDR3 region has 13 residues.

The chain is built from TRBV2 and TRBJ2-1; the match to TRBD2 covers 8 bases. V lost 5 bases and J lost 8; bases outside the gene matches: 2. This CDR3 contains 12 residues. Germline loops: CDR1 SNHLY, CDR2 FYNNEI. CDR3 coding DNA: TGTGCCAGCAGTTCGACTAGCGATGAGCAGTTCTTC. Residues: CASSSTSDEQFF.

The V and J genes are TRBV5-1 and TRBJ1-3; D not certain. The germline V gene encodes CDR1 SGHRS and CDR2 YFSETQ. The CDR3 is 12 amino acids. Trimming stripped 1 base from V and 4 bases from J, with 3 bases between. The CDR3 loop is CASSLQGNTIYF. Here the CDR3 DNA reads TGCGCCAGCAGCTTGCAAGGAAACACCATATATTTT.

The DNA of the CDR3 is TGTGCCAGCAGCTTTGGGGGGGCGCCGGCCGAGCAGTACTTC. It is translated as CASSFGGAPAEQYF. The chain uses TRBV7-8 and TRBJ2-7; D may be TRBD2 (7 bases). Germline lookup yields CDR1 SGHVS and CDR2 FQNEAQ. This CDR3 spans 14 amino acids. Trimming pared 3 bases from V and 6 bases from J, leaving 15 bases between.

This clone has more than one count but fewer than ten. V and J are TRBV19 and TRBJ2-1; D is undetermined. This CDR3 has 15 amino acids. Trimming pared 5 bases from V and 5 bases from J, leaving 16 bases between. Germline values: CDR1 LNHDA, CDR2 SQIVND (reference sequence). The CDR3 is CASSLRRTANNEQFF. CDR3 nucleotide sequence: TGTGCCAGTAGTCTACGGCGCACAGCAAACAATGAGCAGTTCTTC.

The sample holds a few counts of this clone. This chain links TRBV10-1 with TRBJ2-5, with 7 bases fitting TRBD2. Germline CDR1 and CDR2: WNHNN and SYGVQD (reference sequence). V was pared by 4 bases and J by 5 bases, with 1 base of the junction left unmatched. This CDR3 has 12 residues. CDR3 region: CASSAGGETQYF. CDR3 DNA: TGCGCCAGCAGTGCCGGGGGGGAGACCCAGTACTTC.